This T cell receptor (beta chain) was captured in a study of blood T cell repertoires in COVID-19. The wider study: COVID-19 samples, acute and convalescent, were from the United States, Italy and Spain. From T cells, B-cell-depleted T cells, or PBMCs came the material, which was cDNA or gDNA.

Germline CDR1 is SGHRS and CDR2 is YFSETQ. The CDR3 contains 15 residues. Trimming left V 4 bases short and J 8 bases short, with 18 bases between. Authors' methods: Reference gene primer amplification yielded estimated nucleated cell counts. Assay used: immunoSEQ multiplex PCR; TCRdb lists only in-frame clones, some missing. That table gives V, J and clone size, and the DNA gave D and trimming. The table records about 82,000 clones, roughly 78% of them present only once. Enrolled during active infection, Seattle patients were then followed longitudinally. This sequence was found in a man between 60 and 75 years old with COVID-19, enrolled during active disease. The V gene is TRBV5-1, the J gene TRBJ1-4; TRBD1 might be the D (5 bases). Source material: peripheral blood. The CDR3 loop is CASSESAGRGEKLFF. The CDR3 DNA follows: TGCGCCAGCAGCGAGTCGGCAGGGCGGGGGGAAAAACTGTTTTTT.